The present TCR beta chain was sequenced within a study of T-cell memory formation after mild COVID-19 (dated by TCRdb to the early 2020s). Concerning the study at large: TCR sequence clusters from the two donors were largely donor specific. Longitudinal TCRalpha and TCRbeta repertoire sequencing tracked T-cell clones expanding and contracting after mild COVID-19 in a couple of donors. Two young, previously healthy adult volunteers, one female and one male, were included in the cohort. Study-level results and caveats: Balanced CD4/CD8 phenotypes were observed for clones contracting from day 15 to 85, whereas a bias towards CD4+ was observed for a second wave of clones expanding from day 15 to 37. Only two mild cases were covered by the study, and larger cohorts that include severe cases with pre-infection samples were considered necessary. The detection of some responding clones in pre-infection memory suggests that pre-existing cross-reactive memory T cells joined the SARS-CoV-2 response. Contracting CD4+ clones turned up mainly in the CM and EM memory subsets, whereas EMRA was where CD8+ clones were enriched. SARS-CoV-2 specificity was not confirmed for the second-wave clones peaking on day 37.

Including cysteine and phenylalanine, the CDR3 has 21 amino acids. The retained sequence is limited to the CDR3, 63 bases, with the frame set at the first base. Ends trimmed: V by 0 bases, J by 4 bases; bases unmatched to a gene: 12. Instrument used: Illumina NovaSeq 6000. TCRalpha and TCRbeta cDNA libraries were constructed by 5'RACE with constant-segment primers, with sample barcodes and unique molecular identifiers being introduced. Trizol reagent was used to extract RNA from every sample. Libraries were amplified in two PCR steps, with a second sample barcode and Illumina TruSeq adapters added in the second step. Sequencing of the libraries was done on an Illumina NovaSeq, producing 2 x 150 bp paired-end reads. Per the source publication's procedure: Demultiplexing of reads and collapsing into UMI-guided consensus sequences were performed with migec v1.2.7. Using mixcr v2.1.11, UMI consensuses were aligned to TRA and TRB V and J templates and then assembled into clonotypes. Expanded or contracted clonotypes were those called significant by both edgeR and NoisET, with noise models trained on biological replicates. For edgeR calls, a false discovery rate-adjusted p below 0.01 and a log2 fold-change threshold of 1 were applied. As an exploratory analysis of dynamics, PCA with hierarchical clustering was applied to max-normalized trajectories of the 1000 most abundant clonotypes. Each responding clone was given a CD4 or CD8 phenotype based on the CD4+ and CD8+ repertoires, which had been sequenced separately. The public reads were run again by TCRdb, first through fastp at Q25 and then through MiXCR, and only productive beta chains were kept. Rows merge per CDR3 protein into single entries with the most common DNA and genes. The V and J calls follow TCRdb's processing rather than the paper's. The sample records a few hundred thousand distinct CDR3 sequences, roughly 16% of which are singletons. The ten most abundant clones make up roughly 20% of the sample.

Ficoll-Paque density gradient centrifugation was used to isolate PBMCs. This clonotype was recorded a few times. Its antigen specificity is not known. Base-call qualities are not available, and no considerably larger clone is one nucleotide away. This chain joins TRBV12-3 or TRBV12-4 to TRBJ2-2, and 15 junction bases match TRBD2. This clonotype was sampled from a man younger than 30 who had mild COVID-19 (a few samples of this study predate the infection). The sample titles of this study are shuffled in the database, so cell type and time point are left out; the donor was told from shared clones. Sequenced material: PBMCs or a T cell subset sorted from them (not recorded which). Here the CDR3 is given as CASSLAWGLAGGNHGTGELFF. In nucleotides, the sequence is TGTGCCAGCAGTTTAGCCTGGGGACTAGCGGGGGGAAATCACGGCACCGGGGAGCTGTTTTTT.